These 26 T cell receptor beta chains share one sample of origin, sequenced in a study of blood T cell repertoires in COVID-19. TCRdb keeps only in-frame clones here, not all; method: immunoSEQ multiplex PCR. There are around 180,000 clones in the sample; about 82% occur only once, and under 9.5% lies in the top ten. Sequencing used PBMCs or T cells enriched from blood (not recorded which). The receptors shown here come from a woman in her 30s who had recovered from COVID-19.

CDR3 in amino acids: CASPRGDHNEQFF. The CDR3 coding sequence is TGTGCCAGCCCCAGGGGAGATCACAATGAGCAGTTCTTC. The chain joins TRBV28 to TRBJ2-1; perhaps TRBD1 as D (6 bases). This CDR3 is 13 amino acids long. CDR1 MDHEN and CDR2 SYDVKM come from the germline V gene. Trimming cost V 8 bases and J 5 bases, with 13 bases left between them.

The V gene is TRBV4-1, the J gene TRBJ1-3, with D uncertain. The germline V gene has CDR1 MGHRA and CDR2 YSYEKL. V gave up 1 base and J gave up 3 bases, with 16 bases separating them. The CDR3 is made up of 17 amino acids. CDR3 residues: CASSQVGREGIGNTIYF. CDR3 coding DNA: TGCGCCAGCAGCCAAGTGGGGAGGGAAGGGATTGGAAACACCATATATTTT.

This clone was recorded a few times. The chain recombines TRBV5-4 with TRBJ2-1; TRBD2 aligns across 8 bases. Germline trimming cut 4 bases from V and 2 bases from J; bases unmatched to any gene: 8. The germline gives CDR1 SGHNT, CDR2 YYREEE (reference sequence). The CDR3 has 16 residues. CDR3 sequence: CASSPIAGRAYNEQFF. CDR3 DNA: TGTGCCAGCAGCCCTATAGCGGGAAGGGCCTACAATGAGCAGTTCTTC.

The V gene is TRBV28, the J gene TRBJ1-6, with D tentatively TRBD1 (5 bases). The CDR3 has 15 amino acids. The germline V gene encodes CDR1 MDHEN and CDR2 SYDVKM. Trimming stripped 7 bases from V and 1 base from J, with 11 bases between. The CDR3, as DNA: TGTGCCAGCACACCGGACATATCCTATAATTCACCCCTCCACTTT. It encodes CASTPDISYNSPLHF. The whole variable domain, remainder taken from reference TRBV28 and TRBJ1-6, is DVKVTQSSRYLVKRTGEKVFLECVQDMDHENMFWYRQDPGLGLRLIYFSYDVKMKEKGDIPEGYSVSREKKERFSLILESASTNQTSMYLCASTPDISYNSPLHFGNGTRLTVT.

The V and J genes are TRBV28 and TRBJ2-3, with 7 nucleotides matching TRBD2. CDR1 is MDHEN and CDR2 is SYDVKM in the germline V gene. The CDR3 sequence is 17 residues long. V lost 6 bases, J lost 0 bases, and 12 bases stayed unmatched. In nucleotides, the CDR3 is TGTGCCAGCAGCAAAACTCCTGGACTAGAGAGCACAGATACGCAGTATTTT. Its protein is CASSKTPGLESTDTQYF. Together with reference TRBV28 and TRBJ2-3, the CDR3 gives the full variable domain: DVKVTQSSRYLVKRTGEKVFLECVQDMDHENMFWYRQDPGLGLRLIYFSYDVKMKEKGDIPEGYSVSREKKERFSLILESASTNQTSMYLCASSKTPGLESTDTQYFGPGTRLTVL.

This clone has a handful of counts. The CDR3 sequence: CASSHGQGGDEQYF. The CDR3 DNA sequence: TGTGCCAGCAGCCACGGACAGGGGGGCGACGAGCAGTACTTC. The chain is built from TRBV6-5 and TRBJ2-7; 10 bases are a match to TRBD1. CDR1 and CDR2 from the germline V gene are MNHEY and SVGAGI. The CDR3 consists of 14 residues. J gave up 5 bases and V 6 bases, and 7 bases lay outside the gene matches.

The chain couples TRBV19 to TRBJ2-1, with 15 bases that match TRBD2. J lost 8 bases, V lost 5 bases, and 16 bases had no gene match. The CDR3 loop spans 19 amino acids. Germline CDR1 and CDR2: LNHDA and SQIVND (reference sequence). The CDR3 loop reads CASSSRTSGRARERDEQFF. In DNA, the CDR3 is TGTGCCAGTAGTTCTAGGACTAGCGGGAGGGCCCGCGAGCGGGATGAGCAGTTCTTC.

V is TRBV2 and J is TRBJ2-1, with TRBD2 matching 10 bases. With V trimmed by 6 bases and J by 5 bases, 4 bases remained unmatched. The germline V gene has CDR1 SNHLY and CDR2 FYNNEI. This CDR3 spans 14 amino acids. DNA of the CDR3: TGTGCCAGCAGGAGGACTAGCGGAAACAATGAGCAGTTCTTC. Translation gives CASRRTSGNNEQFF.

J is TRBJ1-2 and V is TRBV2, with D perhaps matching TRBD1 (5 bases). This CDR3 is built from 15 residues. Germline CDR1 SNHLY, CDR2 FYNNEI. Trimming removed 6 bases at V and 0 bases at J, with 14 bases between. CDR3 in amino acids: CASSSPWGTNYGYTF. Here the CDR3 DNA reads TGTGCCAGCAGCTCCCCTTGGGGCACTAACTATGGCTACACCTTC.

This chain joins TRBV28 and TRBJ1-1; D might be TRBD1 (5 bases). The ends were cut back, 2 bases at V and 1 base at J, with 11 bases in the middle. The CDR3 has 15 amino acids. Looked up from germline, CDR1 is MDHEN and CDR2 is SYDVKM. The CDR3 loop is CASSLLGETNTEAFF. CDR3 coding DNA: TGTGCCAGCAGTTTACTAGGGGAAACGAACACTGAAGCTTTCTTT.

The genes are TRBV28 and TRBJ1-1; 10 bases map to TRBD1. The V gene's germline CDR1 is MDHEN and CDR2 SYDVKM. The length of the CDR3 is 17 residues. After removal of 5 bases from V and 0 bases from J, the junction contained 9 bases not matched to a gene. The CDR3 is CASSTTGTGVLNTEAFF. The DNA for the CDR3 is TGTGCCAGCAGTACGACCGGGACAGGGGTTCTGAACACTGAAGCTTTCTTT.

The rearrangement links TRBV3-1 (or the pseudogene TRBV3-2) to TRBJ1-5, with a possible D match to TRBD1 (5 bases). The CDR3 is made up of 13 amino acids. V was clipped by 1 base and J by 10 bases, with 11 bases between them. The germline V gene encodes CDR1 LGHDT and CDR2 YNNKEL (reference sequence). The CDR3 DNA is TGTGCCAGCAGCCAAGCAGGGTTGGGCCCCCAGCATTTT. This sequence encodes CASSQAGLGPQHF.

The chain links TRBV7-2 to TRBJ2-1; 10 nucleotides agree with TRBD2. The CDR3 is made up of 15 amino acids. V lost 4 bases and J lost 6; bases outside the gene matches: 6. Germline assignment: CDR1 SGHTA and CDR2 FQGNSA. CDR3 nucleotide sequence: TGTGCCAGCAGCTCCCAGCGGGAGGGAGGCAATGAGCAGTTCTTC. Protein sequence: CASSSQREGGNEQFF. The full variable domain, its missing parts supplied by reference TRBV7-2 and TRBJ2-1, is GAGVSQSPSNKVTEKGKDVELRCDPISGHTALYWYRQSLGQGLEFLIYFQGNSAPDKSGLPSDRFSAERTGGSVSTLTIQRTQQEDSAVYLCASSSQREGGNEQFFGPGTRLTVL.

This chain uses TRBV9 with TRBJ1-6; no clear D gene. The V end lost 0 bases, the J end lost 8 bases, and 9 bases lay between the germline ends. The CDR3 totals 14 residues. Germline V CDR1 and CDR2: SGDLS, YYNGEE. The CDR3 DNA sequence: TGTGCCAGCAGCGTAGGATTGTCGGATTCACCCCTCCACTTT. Amino acids: CASSVGLSDSPLHF.

This clone occurred once. The V call is TRBV28, the J call TRBJ2-1; TRBD2 agrees at 10 bases. Unmatched junction bases numbered 10, after V lost 5 bases and J lost 6 bases. This CDR3 is 16 amino acids long. Germline V gene sequence: CDR1 MDHEN, CDR2 SYDVKM. The DNA for the CDR3 is TGTGCCAGCAGTCCATACCTAGCGGGAGTAGGCAATGAGCAGTTCTTC. It yields the protein CASSPYLAGVGNEQFF.

The chain employs TRBV19 and TRBJ2-3, with a possible D match to TRBD2 (6 bases). The CDR3 loop spans 16 amino acids. The germline gives CDR1 LNHDA, CDR2 SQIVND (reference sequence). Between the trimmed V and J ends, which lost 3 bases and 2 bases, there was a span of 15 bases. This CDR3 is CASSISERGLTDTQYF. CDR3 nucleotides: TGTGCCAGTAGTATTTCCGAACGGGGACTCACAGATACGCAGTATTTT.

The chain employs TRBV28 and TRBJ1-5; TRBD1 matches 8 bases. This CDR3 region has 13 residues. Germline V gene lookup returns CDR1 MDHEN and CDR2 SYDVKM. V trimming: 5 bases; J trimming: 7 bases; junction bases outside the gene matches: 4. The CDR3 sequence: CASSTGGSQPQHF. Here the CDR3 DNA reads TGTGCCAGCAGTACAGGGGGTAGCCAGCCCCAGCATTTT.

This chain links TRBV19 with TRBJ2-7, with TRBD2 as a possible D gene (6 bases). V was pared by 3 bases and J by 5 bases, with 17 bases between. Germline CDR1 reads LNHDA; CDR2 reads SQIVND (reference sequence). The CDR3 is 15 amino acids. DNA of the CDR3: TGTGCCAGTAGTATCGGGACTTGGTCGGGTCACGAGCAGTACTTC. It is translated as CASSIGTWSGHEQYF. Based on the CDR3 plus reference TRBV19 and TRBJ2-7, the full variable domain is DGGITQSPKYLFRKEGQNVTLSCEQNLNHDAMYWYRQDPGQGLRLIYYSQIVNDFQKGDIAEGYSVSREKKESFPLTVTSAQKNPTAFYLCASSIGTWSGHEQYFGPGTRLTVT.

The chain has TRBV20-1 and TRBJ2-7, with a tentative D call TRBD1 (6 bases). V was shortened by 3 bases and J by 2 bases, with 14 bases between the two germline ends. The germline V gene encodes CDR1 DFQATT and CDR2 SNEGSKA (reference sequence). This CDR3 has 14 amino acids. DNA for the CDR3: TGCAGTGCTAGTAAGACAGGCTATCCCTACGAGCAGTACTTC. This codes for CSASKTGYPYEQYF.

The chain recombines TRBV7-9 with TRBJ2-7; tentatively, D is TRBD1 (6 bases). Germline assignment: CDR1 SEHNR and CDR2 FQNEAQ (reference sequence). V lost 4 bases and J lost 4, with 11 bases in between. CDR3 length equals 13 residues. CDR3 sequence reads: CASSSRDKYEQYF. The CDR3 nucleotides read TGTGCCAGCAGCTCCCGGGACAAATACGAGCAGTACTTC. The variable domain in full, completed from reference TRBV7-9 and TRBJ2-7, reads DTGVSQNPRHKITKRGQNVTFRCDPISEHNRLYWYRQTLGQGPEFLTYFQNEAQLEKSRLLSDRFSAERPKGSFSTLEIQRTEQGDSAMYLCASSSRDKYEQYFGPGTRLTVT.

This sequence joins TRBV2 and TRBJ2-3; 7 bases fit TRBD1. This CDR3 comprises 15 residues. With 7 bases clipped from V and 0 bases from J, the junction kept 7 bases outside the gene matches. Germline V gives CDR1 SNHLY, CDR2 FYNNEI. Here the CDR3 reads CASNDRAQSTDTQYF. CDR3 nucleotides: TGTGCCAGCAACGACAGGGCCCAAAGCACAGATACGCAGTATTTT. Complete variable domain (other parts from reference TRBV2 and TRBJ2-3): EPEVTQTPSHQVTQMGQEVILRCVPISNHLYFYWYRQILGQKVEFLVSFYNNEISEKSEIFDDQFSVERPDGSNFTLKIRSTKLEDSAMYFCASNDRAQSTDTQYFGPGTRLTVL.

This sequence joins TRBV7-2 and TRBJ1-2; D call uncertain. Germline-derived CDR1 and CDR2 are SGHTA and FQGNSA. This CDR3 has 14 amino acids. V gave up 1 base and J gave up 2 bases, with 8 bases separating them. The CDR3 reads CASSLGSPNYGYTF. The CDR3 nucleotides are TGTGCCAGCAGCTTAGGGAGCCCAAACTATGGCTACACCTTC.

The gene calls are TRBV28 and TRBJ1-1, with 9 positions matching TRBD1. The germline gives CDR1 MDHEN, CDR2 SYDVKM. The CDR3 is 16 residues long. Trimming removed 8 bases from V and 4 bases from J; junction bases left unmatched: 14. The CDR3 bases are TGTGCCAGCTTGGGATGGACAGGGGATTGGACCACTGAAGCTTTCTTT. This codes for CASLGWTGDWTTEAFF.

The chain carries TRBV3-1 (or the pseudogene TRBV3-2) and TRBJ2-7; 11 bases fit TRBD1. This CDR3 contains 15 residues. After removal of 5 bases from V and 3 bases from J, the junction contained 6 bases not matched to a gene. Germline assignment: CDR1 LGHDT and CDR2 YNNKEL (reference sequence). The CDR3 DNA reads as TGTGCCAGCAGCTCCGGGACAGGGGGTTACTACGAGCAGTACTTC. Translating it yields CASSSGTGGYYEQYF.

V and J are TRBV20-1 and TRBJ2-2, with 8 bases that match TRBD1. V shed 3 bases, J shed 8 bases, and the junction held 8 bases outside the gene matches. There are 14 residues in the CDR3. In germline, CDR1 is DFQATT, CDR2 SNEGSKA (reference sequence). As DNA, the CDR3 is TGCAGTGCTAGTCCGGGCAGGGGGCTGGGGGAGCTGTTTTTT. Its translation: CSASPGRGLGELFF.

The CDR3 sequence is CASSPPDRVDYGYTF. The DNA of the CDR3 is TGTGCCAGCTCACCTCCTGACAGGGTAGACTATGGCTACACCTTC. This sequence joins TRBV18 and TRBJ1-2; 7 bases line up with TRBD1. The CDR3 totals 15 residues. The junction had 7 bases not matched to a gene; V was cut back by 3 bases and J by 3 bases. Germline V lookup: CDR1 KGHSH, CDR2 LQKENI.